This TCR beta chain was captured by sequencing in a study of vaccination and CD4 T cells after COVID-19 (dated by TCRdb to about 2022). General notes on the study: Every convalescent patient had a positive nasal swab PCR test for SARS-CoV-2, with mild disease in roughly 10 patients and severe disease in one. Six males and four females were included in the convalescent cohort, with two Hispanic individuals, seven Caucasians, two Asians and one multiracial person represented. Participants got two doses of the Pfizer-BioNTech BNT162b2 vaccine (n=8) or two doses of the Moderna mRNA-1273 vaccine (n=2). Post-COVID blood samples from convalescent patients were collected a median of roughly 100 days after diagnosis, with a range of roughly 30 to 170 days. Post-vaccine blood samples were taken a median of 72 days after the second vaccine dose, with a range of roughly 13 to 250 days. For stimulating the cultures, overlapping spike peptide pools were used, derived from SARS-CoV-2 as well as from the common cold coronaviruses HCoV-NL63, HCoV-OC43 and HCoV-229E. In control cultures, a CEFX viral epitope pool was used as positive control, an HIV-1 Nef peptide pool was used as negative control, or no peptide was added. The spike-specific CD4+ TCR repertoire was compared before and after mRNA vaccination in approximately ten COVID-19 convalescent patients and a handful of infection-naive healthy vaccine recipients. Overall study outcomes, separate from this receptor: Nearly all vaccine-specific clones in convalescent patients (304 of 307) were mono-reactive for SARS-CoV-2 spike rather than cross-reactive with common cold coronaviruses. The median number of SARS-CoV-2-reactive clonotypes rose from 20 to 25 after infection to around 40 after vaccination, but the change was not significant. Relatively few convalescent patients were included in the study, and early timepoints after natural infection were not analyzed. In convalescent patients, a median roughly 85% of post-vaccine SARS-CoV-2-reactive clones were detected only after vaccination, and vaccine-specific priming was suggested by this finding.

The treatment or condition label, as the study defines it: 10-day PBMC culture with coronavirus spike peptide pools or control peptides (ViraFEST assay). The ViraFEST assay, used in the study, expanded antigen-specific T cells with peptide pools and then identified the expanded clonotypes through TCR sequencing. The convalescent patients' positive SARS-CoV-2 PCR tests fell between March and December 2020, which was before the Alpha, Beta and Delta variants emerged in the United States. About 2 million PBMCs per well were cultured in IMDM with about 5% human AB serum and roughly 10 IU/ml IL-2, plus 10 ug/ml peptide pools. Half of the culture medium was replaced with fresh IL-2-containing medium on days 3 and 7. After 10 days of culture, CD4+ T cells were isolated by negative selection with the EasySep CD4+ T cell isolation kit. Ficoll-Paque Plus gradient centrifugation was used to isolate PBMCs from whole blood, and the isolated PBMCs were then either used fresh or cryopreserved at -140C. Culture conditions were generally each tested in triplicate wells.

In regard to this clonotype: The antigen it binds to is not known. Per-base qualities were not stored, and no clone one base away is much larger.

V was cut back by 1 base and J by 4 bases, leaving a gap of 5 bases between them. The CDR3 has 13 amino acids, counting the end cysteine and phenylalanine. Only the CDR3 region is kept as DNA, spanning 39 bases read in frame from base 1. The germline V gene supplies CDR1 SGHVS and CDR2 FQNEAQ. Library method: PCR. DNA from cultured CD4+ T cells was subjected to TCR sequencing with the Oncomine TCR Beta short-read assay at the Johns Hopkins FTIC core. The QIAamp micro DNA kit was used to extract genomic DNA from the cultured CD4+ T cells. Oncomine TCR Beta libraries made from cultured CD4+ T cells were pooled using unique dual indexes and sequenced on an Illumina iSeq 100. Turning to the authors' computational methods: Non-productive sequences were filtered out, and CDR3s that did not start with C, did not end with F or W, or were shorter than 7 amino acids were discarded. The MANAFEST web application was used to identify antigen-specific clonotypes by comparing peptide-stimulated wells against reference wells and other culture wells. Positive clones required FDR below 0.05, an odds ratio above 5, and productive frequency above 0.1% in at least two of three replicate wells. Clonotypes that were significantly expanded in both SARS-CoV-2 spike wells and at least one common cold coronavirus spike condition were defined as cross-reactive. Similarity between CDR3 sequences was evaluated in R version 3.6.1 using Levenshtein distances (stringdist) and unrooted phylogenetic trees (ape). TCRdb trimmed the raw reads at Q25, called clones with MiXCR and kept productive beta chains. Every entry covers one CDR3 protein and lists the most common genes and DNA from its rows. For this entry, the V and J calls and clone size follow TCRdb and not the study's own pipeline. In this sample the table shows approximately 19,000 distinct CDR3 sequences, about half of which occur a single time. The biggest ten clones account for 17% of the sample.

The TCR sequence derives from a human donor who had recovered from COVID-19. Recombination linked TRBV7-8 to TRBJ1-5, with the D gene not clear enough to name. The sample here was CD4+ T cells from blood, cultured in vitro, taken before SARS-CoV-2 vaccination. Read as DNA, the sequence is TGTGCCAGCAGCTTAGGCTGGAATCAGCCCCAGCATTTT. Translated, it reads CASSLGWNQPQHF.